This TCR beta chain emerged from a study of blood T cells in healthy people across ages. To note about this clonotype: The antigen remains undetermined. One junction end disagrees with the germline gene, perhaps due to a read error.

The CDR3 consists of 8 residues. Germline-derived CDR1 and CDR2 are SQVTM and ANQGSEA. For the second PCR, which ran for roughly 6 to 11 cycles, a sample-barcoded 5' primer and a J-beta primer mix were used. One entry per CDR3 protein, called by TCRdb with MiXCR from the 5' RACE reads. The sample consists of roughly 680,000 distinct CDR3 sequences, roughly 21% of them appearing once. Broader study findings: Researchers judged that diversity estimates from one million T cells fell short of true values.

The sequence came from a man aged 65-85 years in good health. The specimen sequenced was blood. This chain links TRBV29-1 with TRBJ2-5, with TRBD1 as a possible D gene (5 bases). The chain's CDR3 is CSVGLGFF. In DNA, the CDR3 is TGCAGCGTGGGGCTGGGGTTCTTC. The full variable domain, its missing parts supplied by reference TRBV29-1 and TRBJ2-5, is SAVISQKPSRDICQRGTSLTIQCQVDSQVTMMFWYRQQPGQSLTLIATANQGSEATYESGFVIDKFPISRPNLTFSTLTVSNMSPEDSSIYLCSVGLGFFGPGTRLLVL.